Listed here are 32 T cell receptor beta chains from one sample, sequenced in a study of blood T cell repertoires in COVID-19 (dated by TCRdb to the early 2020s). The library was prepared using the immunoSEQ multiplex PCR assay. TCRdb carries this immuneACCESS record with in-frame sequences only. Its versions omit some clonotypes, under half of them owing to an unresolved V gene in the studies checked, with the rest unexplained. Here the sample has 250,000 or so clones; around four fifths occur a single time. The ten most abundant clones make up roughly 2% of the sample. The sequenced sample consisted of peripheral blood. The receptors were gathered from a man aged 25 to 40 who had recovered from COVID-19.

The DNA for the CDR3 is TGTGCCAGCAGCTTTAACGGGGGGACAACAGATACGCAGTATTTT. This gives the protein CASSFNGGTTDTQYF. The chain links TRBV11-2 to TRBJ2-3, with D maybe TRBD2 (7 bases). V shed 3 bases and J shed 3 bases, with 13 bases lying between them. Germline CDR1 SGHAT, CDR2 FQNNGV. The CDR3 is made up of 15 amino acids.

V and J are TRBV18 and TRBJ1-1, with D unresolved. Germline V gene lookup returns CDR1 KGHSH and CDR2 LQKENI. The CDR3 loop spans 13 amino acids. V was shortened by 3 bases and J by 4 bases, with 9 bases between the two germline ends. CDR3 nucleotides: TGTGCCAGCTCACCCCGGGAGAGCACTGAAGCTTTCTTT. Translating gives CASSPRESTEAFF.

This rearrangement joins TRBV5-5 to TRBJ1-3, with 11 bases fitting TRBD1. Germline trimming cut 2 bases from V and 2 bases from J; bases unmatched to any gene: 6. The CDR3 extends over 17 amino acids. Germline lookup yields CDR1 SGHKS and CDR2 YYEKEE (reference sequence). DNA for the CDR3: TGTGCCAGCAGCTTATTTCCGGGACAGGGGGCTGGAAACACCATATATTTT. It codes for CASSLFPGQGAGNTIYF.

The count of this clone is one. The chain uses TRBV28 and TRBJ2-7; possibly TRBD2 for D (5 bases). The CDR3 runs 16 residues. V was pared by 3 bases and J by 6 bases, with 21 bases between. Germline V gives CDR1 MDHEN, CDR2 SYDVKM. The CDR3 DNA sequence: TGTGCCAGCAGTTTGAGTAGGAGACACCCTGGAGGCGAGCAGTACGTC. The encoded protein is CASSLSRRHPGGEQYV.

V and J are TRBV6-5 and TRBJ2-7; 7 nucleotides line up with TRBD2. V lost 8 bases, J lost 0 bases, and 7 bases stayed unmatched. CDR3 size: 14 residues. Germline CDR1 and CDR2: MNHEY and SVGAGI. CDR3 in amino acids: CASCSSGGSYEQYF. Here the CDR3 DNA reads TGTGCCAGCTGTTCCTCGGGGGGCTCCTACGAGCAGTACTTC.

The chain combines TRBV5-5 with TRBJ2-4; maybe TRBD1 (6 bases). The V end was cut by 2 bases, the J end by 0 bases, with 12 bases between. In germline, CDR1 is SGHKS, CDR2 YYEKEE (reference sequence). The length of the CDR3 is 16 residues. In nucleotides, the CDR3 is TGTGCCAGCAGCTTAGACAGGTGGGAAGCCAAAAACATTCAGTACTTC. Amino acids: CASSLDRWEAKNIQYF.

The chain carries TRBV28 and TRBJ2-3, with unresolved D. V was trimmed by 3 bases and J by 4 bases, leaving 11 bases between them. The CDR3 has 14 residues. Germline V lookup: CDR1 MDHEN, CDR2 SYDVKM. The CDR3 reads CASSFPSIPDTQYF. CDR3 bases: TGTGCCAGCAGTTTCCCTAGTATCCCAGATACGCAGTATTTT. Combining the CDR3 with reference TRBV28 and TRBJ2-3 gives the whole variable domain DVKVTQSSRYLVKRTGEKVFLECVQDMDHENMFWYRQDPGLGLRLIYFSYDVKMKEKGDIPEGYSVSREKKERFSLILESASTNQTSMYLCASSFPSIPDTQYFGPGTRLTVL.

The chain recombines TRBV7-2 with TRBJ2-2; the D is unclear. V was shortened by 2 bases and J by 7 bases, with 14 bases between the two germline ends. The CDR3 totals 15 residues. Germline assignment: CDR1 SGHTA and CDR2 FQGNSA. For the CDR3, the DNA is TGTGCCAGCAGCTTAATGCAGGTTTACCACGGGGAGCTGTTTTTT. The encoded protein is CASSLMQVYHGELFF.

V gene TRBV11-2 combines with J gene TRBJ2-5; no definite D call. The V and J ends lost 1 base and 5 bases respectively, with 5 bases between them. The CDR3 length is 12 residues. Germline lookup yields CDR1 SGHAT and CDR2 FQNNGV. The chain's CDR3 is CASSLVEETQYF. The CDR3 DNA sequence: TGTGCCAGCAGCTTAGTGGAGGAGACCCAGTACTTC.

The rearrangement uses TRBV14 and TRBJ1-4; the D is unclear. CDR3 size: 15 residues. CDR1 and CDR2 (germline): SGHDN, FVKESK. V lost 4 bases and J 0 bases, leaving 9 bases between the germline ends. The CDR3 protein is CASSPLRATNEKLFF. DNA of the CDR3: TGTGCCAGCAGCCCCCTGAGGGCAACTAATGAAAAACTGTTTTTT.

The CDR3 region has the DNA TGTGCCAGCAGTTACTCGAGACAGGGAGAAAAACTGTTTTTT. As protein: CASSYSRQGEKLFF. The J gene is TRBJ1-4, the V gene TRBV6-5; TRBD1 agrees at 7 bases. J gave up 8 bases and V 0 bases, and 3 bases lay outside the gene matches. Germline V gene sequence: CDR1 MNHEY, CDR2 SVGAGI. The CDR3 sequence is 14 residues long.

V is TRBV7-9 and J is TRBJ1-2; D gene unclear. The CDR3 contains 15 residues. The V gene lost 2 bases and the J gene lost 5 bases, with 15 bases spanning the gap. Germline V gene sequence: CDR1 SEHNR, CDR2 FQNEAQ (reference sequence). The CDR3 DNA reads TGTGCCAGCAGCTTAAGTGACACGTTTGTGTATGGCTACACCTTC. Amino acids: CASSLSDTFVYGYTF.

This chain links TRBV6-5 with TRBJ1-4; D gene unclear. The ends were cut back, 6 bases at V and 6 bases at J, with 14 bases in the middle. The CDR3 extends over 14 amino acids. In germline, CDR1 is MNHEY, CDR2 SVGAGI. The CDR3 protein is CASRPTGGDEKLFF. DNA for the CDR3: TGTGCCAGCAGACCGACGGGCGGGGATGAAAAACTGTTTTTT.

This rearrangement joins TRBV7-6 to TRBJ1-2; D is unclear. CDR1 is SGHVS, CDR2 FNYEAQ, per germline. This CDR3 has 15 amino acids. The V end was cut by 6 bases, the J end by 0 bases, with 14 bases between. The CDR3 here is CASSSTPLANYGYTF. Here the CDR3 DNA reads TGTGCCAGCAGTTCCACCCCGTTAGCTAACTATGGCTACACCTTC.

The chain couples TRBV9 to TRBJ1-3; 7 bases are a match to TRBD1. The junction had 3 bases not matched to a gene; V was cut back by 0 bases and J by 0 bases. The CDR3 extends over 16 amino acids. Germline V gene data show CDR1 as SGDLS and CDR2 as YYNGEE. The CDR3 DNA reads TGTGCCAGCAGCGTAGGACAGGGAATCTCTGGAAACACCATATATTTT. Amino acid sequence: CASSVGQGISGNTIYF.

The chain carries TRBV9 and TRBJ1-2; D gene ambiguous. The CDR3 runs 16 residues. Looked up from germline, CDR1 is SGDLS and CDR2 is YYNGEE. Trimming cost V 4 bases and J 4 bases, with 20 bases left between them. The CDR3 DNA is TGTGCCAGCAGCAAAAATACTGGGCCCGGCACCTATGGCTACACCTTC. Its translation: CASSKNTGPGTYGYTF. Full variable domain (outside the CDR3, taken from reference TRBV9 and TRBJ1-2): DSGVTQTPKHLITATGQRVTLRCSPRSGDLSVYWYQQSLDQGLQFLIQYYNGEERAKGNILERFSAQQFPDLHSELNLSSLELGDSALYFCASSKNTGPGTYGYTFGSGTRLTVV.

This chain joins TRBV7-9 and TRBJ2-7, with D possibly being TRBD1 (5 bases). Germline V gene sequence: CDR1 SEHNR, CDR2 FQNEAQ (reference sequence). The CDR3 contains 13 residues. The ends were cut back, 5 bases at V and 3 bases at J, with 11 bases in the middle. CDR3 residues: CASSPTGDYEQYV. Written as DNA, the CDR3 is TGTGCCAGCAGCCCAACAGGCGACTACGAGCAGTACGTC.

The gene calls are TRBV5-6 and TRBJ1-3; D remains ambiguous. CDR3 length equals 15 residues. Looked up from germline, CDR1 is SGHDT and CDR2 is YYEEEE. V dropped 0 bases and J dropped 0 bases, with 7 bases sitting between them. For the CDR3, the DNA is TGTGCCAGCAGCTTGGACGGTTCCTCTGGAAACACCATATATTTT. Encoded protein: CASSLDGSSGNTIYF.

This clone occurred a few times. DNA of the CDR3: TGTGCCAGCAGCCCTACCACGGGGGATCAGCCCCAGCATTTT. This translates into CASSPTTGDQPQHF. This sequence joins TRBV7-8 and TRBJ1-5; D possibly corresponds to TRBD1 (5 bases). This CDR3 comprises 14 residues. Germline V gene data show CDR1 as SGHVS and CDR2 as FQNEAQ. Trimming left V 5 bases short and J 5 bases short, with 13 bases between.

The chain uses TRBV5-6 and TRBJ2-5, with D tentatively TRBD1 (6 bases). The germline V and J ends were trimmed by 0 bases and 2 bases, with 8 bases remaining between them. The CDR3 contains 14 residues. Germline lookup yields CDR1 SGHDT and CDR2 YYEEEE. The CDR3 region is CASSLGTAQETQYF. CDR3 DNA sequence: TGTGCCAGCAGCTTGGGGACAGCTCAAGAGACCCAGTACTTC.

The V gene is TRBV15, the J gene TRBJ1-4; 8 nucleotides line up with TRBD1. V shed 0 bases, J shed 5 bases, and the junction held 2 bases outside the gene matches. The CDR3 consists of 15 residues. In germline, CDR1 is LNHNV, CDR2 YYDKDF (reference sequence). Here the CDR3 DNA reads TGTGCCACCAGCAGAGATCGGGACAGGAATGAAAAACTGTTTTTT. As protein: CATSRDRDRNEKLFF.

The rearrangement uses TRBV10-3 and TRBJ1-4, with D perhaps TRBD1 (6 bases). CDR1 is ENHRY and CDR2 is SYGVKD in the germline V gene. The CDR3 contains 13 residues. Deletions cut 10 bases from V and 5 bases from J, with 14 bases between. This CDR3 reads CATQWDKNEKLFF. The CDR3 DNA reads as TGTGCCACACAATGGGACAAGAATGAAAAACTGTTTTTT.

The chain uses TRBV6-4 and TRBJ2-1; 11 nucleotides line up with TRBD2. The V segment lost 4 bases and the J segment 4 bases; nucleotides outside the gene matches: 3. CDR3 length: 15 amino acids. From germline, CDR1 is MRHNA and CDR2 SNTAGT. The CDR3 protein is CASSVASGGYNEQFF. The DNA for the CDR3 is TGTGCCAGCAGTGTAGCTAGCGGGGGGTACAATGAGCAGTTCTTC.

The rearrangement joins TRBV19 to TRBJ1-6; 8 bases align to TRBD1. There are 14 residues in the CDR3. V was pared by 7 bases and J by 5 bases, with 4 bases of the junction left unmatched. Per the germline V gene, CDR1 is LNHDA and CDR2 is SQIVND (reference sequence). This chain's CDR3 is CASTQTGDNSPLHF. The CDR3 coding sequence is TGTGCCAGTACCCAGACAGGGGATAATTCACCCCTCCACTTT.

The rearrangement links TRBV7-8 to TRBJ2-6; D gene uncertain. The length of the CDR3 is 19 residues. Deletions cut 2 bases from V and 1 base from J, with 18 bases between. Germline-derived CDR1 and CDR2 are SGHVS and FQNEAQ. DNA for the CDR3: TGTGCCAGCAGCTTAAATTCCCGTTTCTCCGGGTCTGGGGCCAACGTCCTGACTTTC. This translates into CASSLNSRFSGSGANVLTF.

This chain joins TRBV2 and TRBJ1-1; 9 bases agree with TRBD1. Germline V gene sequence: CDR1 SNHLY, CDR2 FYNNEI. V lost 7 bases to trimming and J lost 7 bases; unmatched junction nucleotides: 4. CDR3 length equals 12 residues. CDR3 sequence: CASKGQGGEAFF. For the CDR3, the DNA is TGTGCCAGCAAGGGACAGGGTGGTGAAGCTTTCTTT.

This chain uses TRBV7-9 with TRBJ1-2, with TRBD1 identical over 7 bases. The V and J ends lost 4 bases and 4 bases, in that order; junction bases with no gene match: 9. The CDR3 contains 15 residues. CDR1 is SEHNR, CDR2 FQNEAQ, per germline (reference sequence). This chain's CDR3 is CASSSTRDRPYGYTF. The DNA for the CDR3 is TGTGCCAGCAGCTCAACCCGGGACAGACCCTATGGCTACACCTTC.

This clone was seen many times. The J gene is TRBJ1-1, the V gene TRBV7-8, with TRBD1 identical over 9 bases. The V segment lost 2 bases and the J segment 11 bases; nucleotides outside the gene matches: 12. Germline CDR1 SGHVS, CDR2 FQNEAQ. CDR3 length equals 15 residues. This CDR3 is CASSLTDRGSTDAFF. The CDR3 DNA reads as TGTGCCAGCAGCTTAACGGACAGGGGTTCGACGGACGCTTTCTTT.

In its sample, this clone was seen a few times. V and J are TRBV3-1 (or the pseudogene TRBV3-2) and TRBJ1-6; 9 bases map to TRBD1. The CDR3 has 15 amino acids. V lost 3 bases and J lost 9; bases outside the gene matches: 6. From germline, CDR1 is LGHDT and CDR2 YNNKEL (reference sequence). The CDR3 loop reads CASSHRDRVSSPLHF. The CDR3 nucleotides read TGTGCCAGCAGCCACCGGGACAGGGTGAGTTCACCCCTCCACTTT.

CDR3 protein: CASSPGLRNTEAFF. The DNA for the CDR3 is TGTGCCAGCAGTCCAGGACTGAGGAACACTGAAGCTTTCTTT. The chain couples TRBV6-6 to TRBJ1-1; unclear D gene. This CDR3 has 14 amino acids. Deletions cut 5 bases from V and 1 base from J, with 11 bases between. Germline V CDR1 and CDR2: MNHNY, SVGAGI (reference sequence).

V gene TRBV6-6 combines with J gene TRBJ1-3, with 7 bases identical to TRBD1. Germline assignment: CDR1 MNHNY and CDR2 SVGAGI (reference sequence). V lost 6 bases to trimming and J lost 4 bases; unmatched junction nucleotides: 12. The CDR3 consists of 16 residues. The CDR3 reads CASSPSGTDYGNTIYF. CDR3 bases: TGTGCCAGCAGCCCATCCGGGACAGATTACGGAAACACCATATATTTT.

The chain uses TRBV11-2 and TRBJ2-7; 8 positions agree with TRBD2. V gave up 6 bases and J gave up 3 bases; unmatched junction bases: 7. This CDR3 has 14 residues. CDR1 and CDR2 (germline): SGHAT, FQNNGV. Written as DNA, the CDR3 is TGTGCCAGCAGTCTTAGCGGGACAAACTACGAGCAGTACTTC. Protein sequence: CASSLSGTNYEQYF.